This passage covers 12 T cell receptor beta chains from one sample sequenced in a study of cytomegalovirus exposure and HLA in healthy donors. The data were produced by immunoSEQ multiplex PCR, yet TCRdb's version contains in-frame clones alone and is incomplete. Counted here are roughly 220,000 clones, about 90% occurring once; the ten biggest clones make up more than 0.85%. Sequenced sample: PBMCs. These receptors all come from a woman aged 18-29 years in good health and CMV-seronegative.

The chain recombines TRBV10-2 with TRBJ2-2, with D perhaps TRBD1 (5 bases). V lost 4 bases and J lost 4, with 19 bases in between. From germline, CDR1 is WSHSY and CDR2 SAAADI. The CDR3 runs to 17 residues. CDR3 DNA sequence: TGCGCCAGCAGTGGGATCCAGGGAAATGGTGGCACCGGGGAGCTGTTTTTT. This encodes CASSGIQGNGGTGELFF.

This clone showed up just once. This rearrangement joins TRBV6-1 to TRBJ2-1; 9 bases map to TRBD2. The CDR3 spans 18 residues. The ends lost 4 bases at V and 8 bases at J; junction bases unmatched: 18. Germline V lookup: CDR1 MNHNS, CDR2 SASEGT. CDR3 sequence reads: CASSVSVAASGNPDEQFF. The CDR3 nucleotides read TGTGCCAGCAGTGTATCTGTGGCGGCTAGCGGGAACCCCGATGAGCAGTTCTTC.

Here the CDR3 DNA reads TGTGCCACCGGTCGGGGGGGCAGGGCTGATCAGCCCCAGCATTTT. Translating it yields CATGRGGRADQPQHF. The chain has TRBV6-5 and TRBJ1-5; D may be TRBD1 (6 bases). With 10 bases removed from V and 5 bases from J, the gap between germline ends came to 21 bases. Germline CDR1 MNHEY, CDR2 SVGAGI. CDR3 length: 15 residues.

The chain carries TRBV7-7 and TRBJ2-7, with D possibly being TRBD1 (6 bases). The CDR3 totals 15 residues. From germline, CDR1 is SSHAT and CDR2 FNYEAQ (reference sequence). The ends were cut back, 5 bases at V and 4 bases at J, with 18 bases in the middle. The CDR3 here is CASSQGSGDWYEQYF. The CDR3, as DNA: TGTGCCAGCAGCCAAGGGTCAGGGGATTGGTACGAGCAGTACTTC.

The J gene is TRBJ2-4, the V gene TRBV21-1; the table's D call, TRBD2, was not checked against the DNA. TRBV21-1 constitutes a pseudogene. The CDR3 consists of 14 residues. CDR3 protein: CARQISEAKNIQYF. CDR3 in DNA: TGTGCCAGACAAATTTCGGAGGCCAAAAACATTCAGTACTTC.

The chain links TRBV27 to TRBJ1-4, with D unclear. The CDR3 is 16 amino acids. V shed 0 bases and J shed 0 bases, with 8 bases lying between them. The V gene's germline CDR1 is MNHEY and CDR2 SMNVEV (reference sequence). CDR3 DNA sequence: TGTGCCAGCAGTTTATCCTCGGGTGCAACTAATGAAAAACTGTTTTTT. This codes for CASSLSSGATNEKLFF.

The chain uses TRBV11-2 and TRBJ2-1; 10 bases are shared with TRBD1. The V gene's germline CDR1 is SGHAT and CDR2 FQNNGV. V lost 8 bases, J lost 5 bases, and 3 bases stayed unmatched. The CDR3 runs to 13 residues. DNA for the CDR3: TGTGCCAGCGGGACAGGGGATGACAATGAGCAGTTCTTC. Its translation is CASGTGDDNEQFF. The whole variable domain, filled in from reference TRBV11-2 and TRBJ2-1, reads EAGVAQSPRYKIIEKRQSVAFWCNPISGHATLYWYQQILGQGPKLLIQFQNNGVVDDSQLPKDRFSAERLKGVDSTLKIQPAKLEDSAVYLCASGTGDDNEQFFGPGTRLTVL.

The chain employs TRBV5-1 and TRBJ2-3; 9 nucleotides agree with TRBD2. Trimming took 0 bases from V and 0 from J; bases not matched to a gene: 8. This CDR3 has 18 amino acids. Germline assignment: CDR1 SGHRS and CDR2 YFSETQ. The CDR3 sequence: CASSLVISSGISTDTQYF. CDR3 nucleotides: TGCGCCAGCAGCTTGGTAATTTCTAGCGGGATAAGCACAGATACGCAGTATTTT.

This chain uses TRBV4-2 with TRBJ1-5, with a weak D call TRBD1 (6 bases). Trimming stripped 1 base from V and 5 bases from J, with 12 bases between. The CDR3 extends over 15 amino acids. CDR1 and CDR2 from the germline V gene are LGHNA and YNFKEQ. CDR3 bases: TGTGCCAGCAGCCAAGGGGGGGGGCTGGATCAGCCCCAGCATTTT. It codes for CASSQGGGLDQPQHF.

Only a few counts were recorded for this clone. The CDR3 DNA is TGTGCCAGTAGGTGGGACACTAACACTGAAGCTTTCTTT. The encoded protein is CASRWDTNTEAFF. V and J are TRBV19 and TRBJ1-1; TRBD1 is a possible D gene (6 bases). V lost 6 bases and J lost 2, with 10 bases in between. CDR3 length equals 13 residues. Germline CDR1 and CDR2: LNHDA and SQIVND (reference sequence).

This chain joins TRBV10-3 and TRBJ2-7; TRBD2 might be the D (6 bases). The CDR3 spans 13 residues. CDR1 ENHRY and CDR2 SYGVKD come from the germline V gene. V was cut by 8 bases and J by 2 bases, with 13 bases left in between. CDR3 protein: CAICAGPTYEQYF. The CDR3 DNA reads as TGTGCCATCTGCGCGGGGCCCACCTACGAGCAGTACTTC.

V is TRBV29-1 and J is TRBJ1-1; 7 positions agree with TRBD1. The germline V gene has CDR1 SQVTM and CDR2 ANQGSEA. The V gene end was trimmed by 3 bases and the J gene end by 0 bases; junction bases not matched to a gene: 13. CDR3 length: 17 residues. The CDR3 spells CSVEIATGREMNTEAFF. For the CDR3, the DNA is TGCAGCGTTGAGATCGCGACAGGGCGGGAAATGAACACTGAAGCTTTCTTT. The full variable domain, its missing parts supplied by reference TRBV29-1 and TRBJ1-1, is SAVISQKPSRDICQRGTSLTIQCQVDSQVTMMFWYRQQPGQSLTLIATANQGSEATYESGFVIDKFPISRPNLTFSTLTVSNMSPEDSSIYLCSVEIATGREMNTEAFFGQGTRLTVV.